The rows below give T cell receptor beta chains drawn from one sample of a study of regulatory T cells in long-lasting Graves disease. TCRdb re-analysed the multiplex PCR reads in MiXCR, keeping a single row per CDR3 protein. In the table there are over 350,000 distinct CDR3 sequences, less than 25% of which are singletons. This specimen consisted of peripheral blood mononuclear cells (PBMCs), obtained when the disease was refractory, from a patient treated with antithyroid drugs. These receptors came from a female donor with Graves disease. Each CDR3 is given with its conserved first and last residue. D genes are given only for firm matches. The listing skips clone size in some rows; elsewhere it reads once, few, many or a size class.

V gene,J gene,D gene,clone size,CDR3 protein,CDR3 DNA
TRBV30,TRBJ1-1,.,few,CAWSSGRTTEAFF,TGTGCCTGGTCCTCCGGACGGACCACTGAAGCTTTCTTT
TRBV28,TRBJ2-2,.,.,CASSEATGELFF,TGTGCCAGCAGTGAGGCCACCGGGGAGCTGTTTTTT
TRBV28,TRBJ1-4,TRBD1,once,CAGSLSGTGREKLFF,TGTGCCGGCAGTTTATCCGGGACAGGGCGTGAAAAACTGTTTTTT
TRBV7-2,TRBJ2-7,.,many,CASSLAIGGTGRATGSYEQYF,TGTGCCAGCAGCTTAGCCATAGGGGGAACAGGGAGAGCTACGGGGTCCTACGAGCAGTACTTC
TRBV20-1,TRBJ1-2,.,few,CSARPPGDGYTF,TGCAGTGCCCGCCCACCAGGGGATGGCTACACCTTC
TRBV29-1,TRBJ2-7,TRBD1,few,CSVVWQGDEQYF,TGCAGCGTTGTCTGGCAGGGGGACGAGCAGTACTTC
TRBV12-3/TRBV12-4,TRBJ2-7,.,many,CASSLFRRYGADEQYF,TGTGCCAGCAGTTTATTTCGGCGGTATGGGGCCGACGAGCAGTACTTC
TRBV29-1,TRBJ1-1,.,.,CSVELGGDRGSTEAFF,TGCAGCGTTGAATTAGGAGGAGATCGAGGGAGCACTGAAGCTTTCTTT
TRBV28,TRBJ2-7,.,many,CASRMMQNYEQYF,TGTGCCAGCAGGATGATGCAGAACTACGAGCAGTACTTC
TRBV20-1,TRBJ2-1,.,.,CSARGGDSYNEQFF,TGCAGTGCTAGGGGCGGCGACTCCTACAATGAGCAGTTCTTC
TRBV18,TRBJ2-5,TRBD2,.,CASSPIAGDETQYF,TGTGCCAGCTCACCAATTGCGGGAGATGAGACCCAGTACTTC
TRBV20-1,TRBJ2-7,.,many,CSARDHPRVPSYEQYF,TGCAGTGCTAGAGATCACCCCAGGGTTCCCTCCTACGAGCAGTACTTC
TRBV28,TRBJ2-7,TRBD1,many,CASRTPGQGGLVSGEQYF,TGTGCCAGCAGAACACCGGGACAGGGGGGCCTCGTGTCTGGGGAGCAGTACTTC
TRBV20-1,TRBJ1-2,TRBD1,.,CSVQTGDYGYTF,TGCAGTGTCCAGACAGGGGACTATGGCTACACCTTC
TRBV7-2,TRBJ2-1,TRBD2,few,CASSPPSGFYNEQFF,TGTGCCAGCAGCCCTCCTAGCGGGTTCTACAATGAGCAGTTCTTC
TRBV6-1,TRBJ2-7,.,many,CASSRNRESYEQYF,TGTGCCAGCAGTCGTAACAGGGAATCCTACGAGCAGTACTTC